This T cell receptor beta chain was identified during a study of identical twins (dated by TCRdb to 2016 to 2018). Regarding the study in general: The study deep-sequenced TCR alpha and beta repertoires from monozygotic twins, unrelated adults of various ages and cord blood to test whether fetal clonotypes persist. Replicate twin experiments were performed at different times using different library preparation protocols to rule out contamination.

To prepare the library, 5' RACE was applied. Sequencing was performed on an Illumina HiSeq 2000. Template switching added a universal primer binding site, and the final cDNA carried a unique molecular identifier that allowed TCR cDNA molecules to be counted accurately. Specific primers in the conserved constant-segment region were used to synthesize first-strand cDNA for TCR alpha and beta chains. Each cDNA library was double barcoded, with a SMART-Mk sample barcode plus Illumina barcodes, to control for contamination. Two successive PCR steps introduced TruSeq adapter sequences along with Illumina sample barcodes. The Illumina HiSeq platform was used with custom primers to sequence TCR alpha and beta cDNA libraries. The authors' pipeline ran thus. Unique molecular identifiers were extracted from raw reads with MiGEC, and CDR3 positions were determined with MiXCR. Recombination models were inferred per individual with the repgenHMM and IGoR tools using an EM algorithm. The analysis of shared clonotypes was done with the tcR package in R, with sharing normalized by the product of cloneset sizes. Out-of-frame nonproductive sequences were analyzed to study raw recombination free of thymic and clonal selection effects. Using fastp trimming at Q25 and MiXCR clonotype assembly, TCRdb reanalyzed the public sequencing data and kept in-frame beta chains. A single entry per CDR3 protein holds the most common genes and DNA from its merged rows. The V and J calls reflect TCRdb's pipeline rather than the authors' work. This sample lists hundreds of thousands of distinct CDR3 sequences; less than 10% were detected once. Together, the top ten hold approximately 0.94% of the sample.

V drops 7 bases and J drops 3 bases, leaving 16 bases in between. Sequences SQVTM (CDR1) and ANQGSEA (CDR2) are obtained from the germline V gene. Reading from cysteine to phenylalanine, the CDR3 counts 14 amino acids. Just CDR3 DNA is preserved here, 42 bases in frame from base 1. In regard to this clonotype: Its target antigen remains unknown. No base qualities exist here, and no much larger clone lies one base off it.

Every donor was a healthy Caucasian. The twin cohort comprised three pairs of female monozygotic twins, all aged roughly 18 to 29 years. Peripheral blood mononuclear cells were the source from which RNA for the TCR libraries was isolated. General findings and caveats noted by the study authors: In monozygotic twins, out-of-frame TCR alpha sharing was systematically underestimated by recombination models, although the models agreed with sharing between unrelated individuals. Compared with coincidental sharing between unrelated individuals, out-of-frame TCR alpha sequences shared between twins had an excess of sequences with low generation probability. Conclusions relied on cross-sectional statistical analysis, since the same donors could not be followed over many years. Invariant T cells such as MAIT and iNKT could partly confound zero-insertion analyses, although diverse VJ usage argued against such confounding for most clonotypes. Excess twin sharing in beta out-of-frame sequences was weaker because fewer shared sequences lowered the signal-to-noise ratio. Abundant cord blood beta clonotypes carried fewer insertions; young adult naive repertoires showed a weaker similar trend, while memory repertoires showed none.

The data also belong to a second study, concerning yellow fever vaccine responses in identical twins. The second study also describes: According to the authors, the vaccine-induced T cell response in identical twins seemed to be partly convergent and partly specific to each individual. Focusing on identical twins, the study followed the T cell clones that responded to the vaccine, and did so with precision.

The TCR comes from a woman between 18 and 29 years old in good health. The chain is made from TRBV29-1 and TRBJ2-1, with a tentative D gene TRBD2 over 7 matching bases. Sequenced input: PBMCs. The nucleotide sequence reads TGCAGCGCATCACGGGGGGCTAGCTACAATGAGCAGTTCTTC. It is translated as CSASRGASYNEQFF.